This T cell receptor (beta chain) derives from a study of cytomegalovirus exposure and HLA in healthy donors. Overall study findings and caveats: As confirmed in vitro, three CMV-associated chains were specific for CMV antigens. Rarity characterized most TCR sequences, yet some public TCRs appeared in many donors. The study labeled 150 or so TCR beta chains cytomegalovirus-associated.

As regards this clone: What it binds is not known.

TCRdb's table, derived via immunoSEQ multiplex PCR, lists solely in-frame clones and lacks some. The sample holds about 130,000 clones, around 94% seen once. CDR1 MNHEY and CDR2 SVGAGI come from the germline V gene. The V end lost 9 bases, the J end lost 5 bases, and 10 bases lay between the germline ends. The CDR3 sequence is 11 residues long. The chain joins TRBV6-5 to TRBJ1-1; D gene unclear. What was sequenced was PBMCs. The sequence derives from a young woman in good health and CMV-seronegative. The CDR3 DNA sequence: TGTGCCAGTCAACAATTGACTGAAGCTTTCTTT. This translates into CASQQLTEAFF.